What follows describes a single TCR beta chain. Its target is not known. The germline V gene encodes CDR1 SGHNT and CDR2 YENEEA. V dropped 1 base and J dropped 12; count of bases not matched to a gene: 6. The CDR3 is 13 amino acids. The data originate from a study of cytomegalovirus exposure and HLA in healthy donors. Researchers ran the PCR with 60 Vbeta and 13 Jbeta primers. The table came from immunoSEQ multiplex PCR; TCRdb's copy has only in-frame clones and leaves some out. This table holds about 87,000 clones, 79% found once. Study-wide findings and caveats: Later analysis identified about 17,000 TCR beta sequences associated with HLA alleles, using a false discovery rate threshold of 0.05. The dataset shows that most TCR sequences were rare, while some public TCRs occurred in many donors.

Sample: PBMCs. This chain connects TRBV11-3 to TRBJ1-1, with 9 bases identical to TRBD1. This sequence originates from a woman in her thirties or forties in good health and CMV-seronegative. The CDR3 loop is CASSLVGDRVPFF. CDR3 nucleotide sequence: TGTGCCAGCAGCTTAGTTGGGGACAGGGTCCCTTTCTTT.